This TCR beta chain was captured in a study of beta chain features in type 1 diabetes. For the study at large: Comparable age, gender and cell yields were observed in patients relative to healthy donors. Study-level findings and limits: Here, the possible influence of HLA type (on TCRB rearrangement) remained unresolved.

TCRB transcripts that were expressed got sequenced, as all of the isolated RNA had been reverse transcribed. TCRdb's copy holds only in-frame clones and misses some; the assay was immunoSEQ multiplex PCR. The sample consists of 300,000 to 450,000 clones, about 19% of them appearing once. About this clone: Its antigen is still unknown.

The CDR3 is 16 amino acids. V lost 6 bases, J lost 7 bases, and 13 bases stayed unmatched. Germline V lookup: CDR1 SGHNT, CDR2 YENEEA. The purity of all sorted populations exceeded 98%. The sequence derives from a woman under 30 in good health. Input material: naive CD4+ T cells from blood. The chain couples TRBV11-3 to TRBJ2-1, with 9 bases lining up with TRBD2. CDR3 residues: CASRRGSGGGKNEQFF. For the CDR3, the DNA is TGTGCCAGCAGGAGGGGTAGCGGGGGAGGGAAGAATGAGCAGTTCTTC.